This T cell receptor beta chain was observed in a study of shared clonotypes between healthy human individuals. Points from the study as a whole: Naive subsets generally had larger estimated richness than memory subsets.

For each subset, genomic DNA was distributed in equal portions over several immunoSEQ plates. The protocol was immunoSEQ multiplex PCR, while the TCRdb copy is restricted to in-frame clones and leaves out a portion. Here the sample spans approximately 2.1 million clones, 93% being singletons. The ends were cut back, 3 bases at V and 7 bases at J, with 16 bases in the middle. Germline loops: CDR1 MDHEN, CDR2 SYDVKM. The length of the CDR3 is 14 residues. Free of recent acute infections or vaccinations, the donors were healthy HIV-negative adults. Concerning this clone itself: As yet, its antigen is unknown.

This clonotype was sampled from a man between 18 and 29 years old in good health. Some clones in this sample may be carry-over from other donors' samples. The chain has TRBV28 and TRBJ2-7; TRBD2 might be the D (5 bases). Specimen: naive CD4+ T cells from PBMCs. Described subset: CD45RA+ positively selected. CDR3 loop: CASSFSALSGEQYF. The CDR3 DNA reads as TGTGCCAGCAGTTTTTCTGCTCTATCGGGGGAGCAGTACTTC.